A selection of T cell receptor beta chains follows, all from one sample in a study of cytomegalovirus exposure and HLA in healthy donors. Assay used: immunoSEQ multiplex PCR; TCRdb lists only in-frame clones, some missing. The table records roughly 180,000 clones, approximately 71% of them present only once. Sequencing used PBMCs. These receptors originate from a woman between 40 and 55 years old in good health and CMV-seropositive. Each CDR3 is given with its conserved first and last residue. The D gene is left open where the match is weak. Size values are once, few and many counts, or a class for expanded clones, and some rows have none.

-	TRBV11-1	few	TRBJ2-1	CASSLDYRAGEQFF	TGTGCCAGCAGCTTAGATTACAGGGCGGGTGAGCAGTTCTTC
-	TRBV28	few	TRBJ1-2	CASSPIPGYYGYTF	TGTGCCAGCAGTCCGATACCCGGGTACTATGGCTACACCTTC
-	TRBV18	-	TRBJ1-6	CASSPGTTNSPLHF	TGTGCCAGCTCACCCGGGACAACGAATTCACCCCTCCACTTT
TRBD1	TRBV6-1	-	TRBJ1-4	CASRVDRGQEKLFF	TGTGCCAGCAGAGTTGACAGGGGACAGGAAAAACTGTTTTTT
TRBD1	TRBV18	-	TRBJ2-7	CASSEGTGIGEQYF	TGTGCCAGCTCAGAGGGGACAGGGATTGGCGAGCAGTACTTC
TRBD2	TRBV4-1	-	TRBJ2-3	CASSPGLAFTDTQYF	TGCGCCAGCAGCCCCGGACTAGCCTTCACAGATACGCAGTATTTT
TRBD2	TRBV28	-	TRBJ2-1	CASSLAGALHEQFF	TGTGCCAGCAGTCTAGCGGGAGCGCTGCATGAGCAGTTCTTC
TRBD1	TRBV7-9	few	TRBJ2-1	CASSFSGTGTYEQFF	TGTGCCAGCAGCTTTTCCGGGACAGGGACGTATGAGCAGTTCTTC
TRBD1	TRBV25-1	-	TRBJ2-7	CASTGQGNGEQYF	TGTGCCAGCACTGGACAGGGGAATGGGGAGCAGTACTTC
-	TRBV7-8	-	TRBJ1-5	CASSLGGGRQPQHF	TGTGCCAGCAGCTTAGGGGGGGGTCGGCAGCCCCAGCATTTT
-	TRBV28	-	TRBJ2-7	CASSQLGGDTGYEQYF	TGTGCCAGCAGCCAACTGGGTGGGGACACCGGCTACGAGCAGTACTTC
TRBD1	TRBV29-1	-	TRBJ1-1	CSSPGTGPNMNTEAFF	TGCAGCTCTCCCGGGACAGGGCCAAACATGAACACTGAAGCTTTCTTT
-	TRBV19	-	TRBJ1-5	CASRGAGSNGNQPQHF	TGTGCCAGTAGGGGGGCCGGGTCGAATGGCAATCAGCCCCAGCATTTT
TRBD1	TRBV28	-	TRBJ1-4	CASKSPQGGTEKLFF	TGTGCCAGCAAGTCCCCACAGGGGGGTACTGAAAAACTGTTTTTT
-	TRBV6-5	few	TRBJ2-7	CASMGGAGSYEQYF	TGTGCCAGCATGGGGGGGGCGGGATCCTACGAGCAGTACTTC
-	TRBV28	-	TRBJ1-5	CASSPIWSRGNQPQHF	TGTGCCAGCAGTCCCATATGGTCCCGGGGGAATCAGCCCCAGCATTTT
-	TRBV7-9	-	TRBJ2-2	CARRASDVTGELFF	TGTGCCAGGCGCGCTAGCGACGTCACCGGGGAGCTGTTTTTT
-	TRBV13	-	TRBJ1-1	CASSPGTLLGFEAFF	TGTGCCAGCTCCCCGGGGACACTATTGGGCTTTGAAGCTTTCTTT
-	TRBV19	-	TRBJ2-1	CASNSLGGQFQFF	TGTGCCAGTAACTCGCTGGGGGGACAGTTTCAGTTCTTC
-	TRBV6-6	once	TRBJ2-5	CASSYSRGQETQYF	TGTGCCAGCAGTTACTCACGGGGGCAAGAGACCCAGTACTTC
TRBD2	TRBV4-3	-	TRBJ2-1	CASSQDGPRGPSGGSYNEQFF	TGCGCCAGCAGCCAAGATGGGCCTCGAGGGCCCAGCGGGGGCTCCTACAATGAGCAGTTCTTC
-	TRBV7-6	once	TRBJ2-2	CASSLDQAGELFF	TGTGCCAGCAGCTTAGATCAGGCCGGGGAGCTGTTTTTT
TRBD2	TRBV6-6	-	TRBJ2-5	CASRLAYQETQYF	TGTGCCAGCAGACTAGCGTACCAAGAGACCCAGTACTTC
TRBD2	TRBV9	-	TRBJ2-3	CASSVGFGSGIVDTQYF	TGTGCCAGCAGCGTAGGGTTCGGTAGCGGGATTGTAGATACGCAGTATTTT
TRBD1	TRBV28	-	TRBJ1-2	CASSSPGGWGGYTF	TGTGCCAGCAGTTCTCCAGGGGGCTGGGGTGGCTACACCTTC
-	TRBV12-1	-	TRBJ2-4	CASTLGPLSAKNIQYF	TGTGCCAGCACCCTGGGCCCCCTCTCAGCCAAAAACATTCAGTACTTC
-	TRBV6-6	-	TRBJ1-1	CATSTRENTEAFF	TGTGCCACCTCAACACGGGAAAACACTGAAGCTTTCTTT
TRBD1	TRBV18	-	TRBJ2-5	CASSPPRDRGPAETQYF	TGTGCCAGCTCGCCACCTAGGGACAGGGGCCCGGCAGAGACCCAGTACTTC